This entry lists 30 T cell receptor beta chains sequenced from one sample in a study of neurological immune-mediated disorders. MiXCR was run by TCRdb on the 5' RACE reads, yielding one entry per CDR3 protein. The data show about 95,000 distinct CDR3 sequences, roughly 4% seen once. Sequenced sample: PBMCs. Receptors originate from a woman younger than 30 with multiple sclerosis.

This clonotype was counted ten times or more. The genes are TRBV20-1 and TRBJ2-1; perhaps TRBD2 as D (7 bases). The V gene's germline CDR1 is DFQATT and CDR2 SNEGSKA (reference sequence). V dropped 0 bases and J dropped 15 bases, with 18 bases sitting between them. CDR3 length: 13 amino acids. As DNA, the CDR3 is TGCAGTGCTAGAGAGTGGGCGGGGGCCTCTGCGTTCTTC. Amino acid sequence: CSAREWAGASAFF.

Many counts were recorded for this clonotype. This rearrangement joins TRBV7-2 to TRBJ2-1, with D maybe TRBD1 (5 bases). The V gene's germline CDR1 is SGHTA and CDR2 FQGNSA. This CDR3 spans 15 amino acids. Trimming removed 5 bases from V and 2 bases from J, with 13 bases in between. The DNA of the CDR3 is TGTGCCAGCAGCCCAACAGGTGCTACCTACAATGAGCAGTTCTTC. Residues: CASSPTGATYNEQFF.

The sample holds many counts of this clonotype. CDR3 coding DNA: TGTGCCAGCAGCCCCCGGGGTGACTCTGGGGCCAACGTCCTGACTTTC. Its translation: CASSPRGDSGANVLTF. The chain uses TRBV21-1 and TRBJ2-6; the table assigns TRBD1, which was not confirmed against the DNA. TRBV21-1 corresponds to a pseudogene. This CDR3 contains 16 residues.

The chain recombines TRBV20-1 with TRBJ2-7; 7 bases fit TRBD1. CDR3 length: 12 amino acids. Germline CDR1 DFQATT, CDR2 SNEGSKA (reference sequence). With 3 bases clipped from V and 7 bases from J, the junction kept 6 bases outside the gene matches. For the CDR3, the DNA is TGCAGTGCTAGGCGACAGGGAAGAGAGCAGTACTTC. Its protein is CSARRQGREQYF.

In this sample, this clonotype turned up many times. CDR3 protein: CSARDPSEQFF. CDR3 DNA: TGCAGTGCTAGGGATCCGAGTGAGCAGTTCTTC. The chain joins TRBV20-1 to TRBJ2-1; D is undetermined. The CDR3 runs 11 residues. The V gene lost 3 bases and the J gene lost 9 bases, with 9 bases spanning the gap. CDR1 is DFQATT and CDR2 is SNEGSKA in the germline V gene (reference sequence).

Ten or more counts support this clonotype. This rearrangement joins TRBV5-1 to TRBJ2-6; D is ambiguous. CDR3 length: 15 residues. In germline, CDR1 is SGHRS, CDR2 YFSETQ. Trimming cost V 0 bases and J 1 base, with 5 bases left between them. As DNA, the CDR3 is TGCGCCAGCAGCTTGGCTGGATCTGGGGCCAACGTCCTGACTTTC. Protein product: CASSLAGSGANVLTF.

The sample holds a few counts of this clonotype. A clone one base away is much larger, so this may be a read error. V usage is TRBV7-8 and J usage is TRBJ2-5; TRBD2 is a possible D gene (5 bases). Germline loops: CDR1 SGHVS, CDR2 FQNEAQ. The CDR3 is 15 residues long. CDR3 in DNA: TGTGCCAGCAGCCCGACGCCCGGAGGTGGGGAGAACCAGTACTTC. It encodes CASSPTPGGGENQYF.

There are many counts of this clonotype. The chain recombines TRBV9 with TRBJ1-3, with a possible D match to TRBD1 (6 bases). The CDR3 totals 17 residues. V was pared by 4 bases and J by 4 bases, with 21 bases between. The germline gives CDR1 SGDLS, CDR2 YYNGEE. CDR3 sequence (DNA): TGTGCCAGCAGCCTCCCCCCGGGACAAACTTGGGGAAACACCATATATTTT. Translating it yields CASSLPPGQTWGNTIYF.

This clonotype has a count of ten or more. V and J are TRBV7-2 and TRBJ2-7, with 7 bases that match TRBD1. V shed 7 bases and J 0 bases; nucleotides not matched to a gene: 6. Germline V CDR1 and CDR2: SGHTA, FQGNSA. The CDR3 totals 14 residues. CDR3 sequence reads: CASTSNRGSYEQYF. The CDR3 DNA sequence: TGTGCCAGCACCAGTAACAGGGGCTCCTACGAGCAGTACTTC.

Many counts were recorded for this clonotype. The V call is TRBV20-1, the J call TRBJ1-3; D is unclear. The CDR3 is 13 residues long. The germline V gene has CDR1 DFQATT and CDR2 SNEGSKA (reference sequence). Trimming removed 0 bases at V and 5 bases at J, with 8 bases between. The CDR3 spells CSARDRHRNTIYF. The CDR3, as DNA: TGCAGTGCTAGAGACAGGCATAGAAACACCATATATTTT.

The rearrangement links TRBV6-4 to TRBJ2-2; weak D call: TRBD2 (6 bases). The V and J ends lost 0 bases and 4 bases respectively, with 6 bases between them. CDR3 size: 14 residues. CDR1 is MRHNA and CDR2 is SNTAGT in the germline V gene. CDR3 residues: CASSDSGGTGELFF. The CDR3 DNA sequence: TGTGCCAGCAGTGACTCGGGGGGCACCGGGGAGCTGTTTTTT.

This clonotype came up many times. The chain carries TRBV12-3 or TRBV12-4 and TRBJ2-3; perhaps D is TRBD1 or TRBD2 (5 bases each). CDR3 length: 15 residues. V gave up 5 bases and J gave up 0 bases, with 12 bases separating them. The CDR3 DNA reads TGTGCCAGCAGTGGGGACGGGTCTAGCACAGATACGCAGTATTTT. Translation gives CASSGDGSSTDTQYF.

In the case of this clonotype: This clone may be a read error of a much larger clone one base away. The rearrangement uses TRBV10-3 and TRBJ1-1, with 10 bases that match TRBD1. The CDR3 loop spans 16 amino acids. With 2 bases clipped from V and 7 bases from J, the junction kept 10 bases outside the gene matches. Germline CDR1 ENHRY, CDR2 SYGVKD. The CDR3 reads CAISEDSGTGVVEAFF. CDR3 nucleotides: TGTGCCATCAGTGAGGACTCCGGGACAGGGGTAGTTGAAGCTTTCTTT.

At least ten counts were recorded for this clonotype. This chain uses TRBV6-1 with TRBJ1-1; possible D gene TRBD1, 5 bases. The length of the CDR3 is 13 residues. Germline CDR1 is MNHNS and CDR2 is SASEGT. V lost 2 bases and J lost 2, with 6 bases in between. The CDR3 here is CASSERGNTEAFF. The DNA for the CDR3 is TGTGCCAGCAGTGAAAGGGGAAACACTGAAGCTTTCTTT.

This clonotype has at least ten counts. The rearrangement links TRBV27 to TRBJ1-4; weak D call: TRBD1 (5 bases). Trimming left V 3 bases short and J 2 bases short, with 13 bases between. CDR3 length: 16 residues. In germline, CDR1 is MNHEY, CDR2 SMNVEV (reference sequence). The CDR3, as DNA: TGTGCCAGCAGTTTTATTCAGGCAGGGACTAATGAAAAACTGTTTTTT. Translating gives CASSFIQAGTNEKLFF.

This chain uses TRBV9 with TRBJ1-1; 7 bases match TRBD1. Germline CDR1 SGDLS, CDR2 YYNGEE. The V segment lost 0 bases and the J segment 1 base; nucleotides outside the gene matches: 3. The CDR3 loop spans 15 amino acids. CDR3 nucleotide sequence: TGTGCCAGCAGCGTAGTTTCAGGGGGGAACACTGAAGCTTTCTTT. Translated: CASSVVSGGNTEAFF.

This clonotype was picked up many times. The V gene is TRBV2, the J gene TRBJ1-5, with TRBD1 identical over 9 bases. The CDR3 spans 18 residues. In germline, CDR1 is SNHLY, CDR2 FYNNEI. The junction had 11 bases not matched to a gene; V was cut back by 4 bases and J by 1 base. In DNA, the CDR3 is TGTGCCAGCAGTGCTGACAGGGGGTGGTATGGGAGCAATCAGCCCCAGCATTTT. Its protein is CASSADRGWYGSNQPQHF.

This clonotype was seen repeatedly, ten times or more. The CDR3 bases are TGCAGTGCTAGTGTATGGGGACAGGGGCAAGAGACCCAGTACTTC. This codes for CSASVWGQGQETQYF. The chain couples TRBV20-1 to TRBJ2-5, with TRBD1 identical over 10 bases. The CDR3 is 15 amino acids. Trimming took 3 bases from V and 2 from J; bases not matched to a gene: 6. From germline, CDR1 is DFQATT and CDR2 SNEGSKA (reference sequence).

This clonotype was counted many times. This chain links TRBV6-5 with TRBJ2-1, with D tentatively TRBD1 (5 bases). The CDR3 is 14 amino acids. Trimming removed 8 bases at V and 2 bases at J, with 13 bases between. Germline V gene data show CDR1 as MNHEY and CDR2 as SVGAGI. In nucleotides, the CDR3 is TGTGCCAGCGCCCCCAGGGAAACCTACAATGAGCAGTTCTTC. Translation: CASAPRETYNEQFF.

In this sample, this clonotype turned up many times. The chain has TRBV7-9 and TRBJ2-2, with D perhaps matching TRBD2 (6 bases). Trimming cost V 3 bases and J 6 bases, with 14 bases left between them. The CDR3 sequence is 15 residues long. Germline V lookup: CDR1 SEHNR, CDR2 FQNEAQ (reference sequence). The CDR3 nucleotides read TGTGCCAGCAGCTTGAAGAACCGGGAGCCCGGGGAGCTGTTTTTT. It encodes CASSLKNREPGELFF. The variable domain in full, completed from reference TRBV7-9 and TRBJ2-2, reads DTGVSQNPRHKITKRGQNVTFRCDPISEHNRLYWYRQTLGQGPEFLTYFQNEAQLEKSRLLSDRFSAERPKGSFSTLEIQRTEQGDSAMYLCASSLKNREPGELFFGEGSRLTVL.

This clonotype was observed many times. The CDR3 region is CSASPTGGEQYF. DNA of the CDR3: TGCAGTGCTAGCCCCACGGGGGGCGAGCAGTACTTC. V gene TRBV20-1 combines with J gene TRBJ2-7; 7 bases map to TRBD2. Germline V lookup: CDR1 DFQATT, CDR2 SNEGSKA (reference sequence). Unmatched junction bases numbered 5, after V lost 3 bases and J lost 6 bases. The CDR3 contains 12 residues.

This clonotype was seen many times. The J gene is TRBJ2-7, the V gene TRBV5-1; D is perhaps TRBD1 (5 bases). In germline, CDR1 is SGHRS, CDR2 YFSETQ. There are 12 residues in the CDR3. V was cut by 1 base and J by 3 bases, with 5 bases left in between. The CDR3 loop reads CASSLRGYEQYF. Here the CDR3 DNA reads TGCGCCAGCAGCTTGAGGGGCTACGAGCAGTACTTC.

This clonotype was counted between two and nine times. The CDR3 loop reads CASSSENGYEQFF. CDR3 DNA: TGTGCCAGCAGTTCGGAAAACGGGTATGAGCAGTTCTTC. This chain joins TRBV12-3 or TRBV12-4 and TRBJ2-1; D ambiguous. The CDR3 loop spans 13 amino acids. V was trimmed by 4 bases and J by 8 bases, leaving 12 bases between them.

There are many counts of this clonotype. V usage is TRBV5-1 and J usage is TRBJ2-6; 8 bases agree with TRBD1. This CDR3 is 22 amino acids long. Germline trimming cut 0 bases from V and 0 bases from J; bases unmatched to any gene: 17. CDR1 is SGHRS, CDR2 YFSETQ, per germline. The CDR3 is CASSLETHHWTGWTSGANVLTF. The DNA for the CDR3 is TGCGCCAGCAGCTTGGAGACCCACCACTGGACAGGGTGGACCTCTGGGGCCAACGTCCTGACTTTC.

This clonotype appeared many times. This chain connects TRBV7-2 to TRBJ2-5; 7 bases align to TRBD1. The CDR3 is made up of 16 amino acids. Per germline, CDR1 SGHTA and CDR2 FQGNSA. The trim removed 4 bases at V and 3 bases at J, leaving 11 bases unmatched. CDR3 residues: CASSSQKGTVKETQYF. The CDR3 nucleotides are TGTGCCAGCAGCTCCCAAAAGGGGACAGTTAAAGAGACCCAGTACTTC. The full variable domain, in which reference TRBV7-2 and TRBJ2-5 provide the parts outside the CDR3, is GAGVSQSPSNKVTEKGKDVELRCDPISGHTALYWYRQSLGQGLEFLIYFQGNSAPDKSGLPSDRFSAERTGGSVSTLTIQRTQQEDSAVYLCASSSQKGTVKETQYFGPGTRLLVL.

This clonotype has at least ten counts. This rearrangement joins TRBV7-3 to TRBJ2-3; 7 bases are shared with TRBD2. V lost 0 bases, J lost 0 bases, and 0 bases stayed unmatched. This CDR3 contains 15 residues. The germline V gene encodes CDR1 SGHTA and CDR2 FQGTGA. This chain's CDR3 is CASSLTGLSTDTQYF. CDR3 sequence (DNA): TGTGCCAGCAGCTTAACGGGACTAAGCACAGATACGCAGTATTTT.

The sample holds many counts of this clonotype. The rearrangement links TRBV5-1 to TRBJ2-1, with 8 bases lining up with TRBD1. The CDR3 is made up of 15 amino acids. Trimming took 4 bases from V and 4 from J; bases not matched to a gene: 7. The germline CDR1 and CDR2 sequences are SGHRS and YFSETQ. The CDR3 nucleotides are TGCGCCAGCAGCATTTCGGGACAGGCATACAATGAGCAGTTCTTC. The encoded protein is CASSISGQAYNEQFF. The variable domain in full, completed from reference TRBV5-1 and TRBJ2-1, reads KAGVTQTPRYLIKTRGQQVTLSCSPISGHRSVSWYQQTPGQGLQFLFEYFSETQRNKGNFPGRFSGRQFSNSRSEMNVSTLELGDSALYLCASSISGQAYNEQFFGPGTRLTVL.

This clonotype was seen ten or more times. The V and J genes are TRBV29-1 and TRBJ1-4; weak D call: TRBD1 (6 bases). The CDR3 is 12 amino acids. Germline CDR1 SQVTM, CDR2 ANQGSEA. V lost 5 bases, J lost 7 bases, and 11 bases lay in between. The CDR3 sequence is CSVTGHSEKLFF. The DNA of the CDR3 is TGCAGCGTTACAGGGCACAGTGAAAAACTGTTTTTT. Looking up the rest from reference TRBV29-1 and TRBJ1-4 gives the full variable domain: SAVISQKPSRDICQRGTSLTIQCQVDSQVTMMFWYRQQPGQSLTLIATANQGSEATYESGFVIDKFPISRPNLTFSTLTVSNMSPEDSSIYLCSVTGHSEKLFFGSGTQLSVL.

The sample holds many counts of this clonotype. A single base separates this from a much larger clone, so it may be a read error. The V call is TRBV28, the J call TRBJ1-6, with D hard to call. CDR3 size: 13 residues. Germline loops: CDR1 MDHEN, CDR2 SYDVKM. Here the CDR3 reads CASSDIGDSPLNF. CDR3 bases: TGTGCCAGCAGTGACATCGGGGATTCACCCCTCAACTTT.

This clonotype was seen only a few times. The chain is built from TRBV5-4 and TRBJ2-1, with TRBD2 as a possible D gene (5 bases). The CDR3 sequence is 13 residues long. V was shortened by 3 bases and J by 6 bases, with 10 bases between the two germline ends. Germline-derived CDR1 and CDR2 are SGHNT and YYREEE (reference sequence). The CDR3 DNA is TGTGCCAGCAGCTGGGCCGGAGGCAATGAGCAGTTCTTC. Its translation is CASSWAGGNEQFF.